The 15 T cell receptor beta chains below come from one sample, sequenced in a study of blood T cell repertoires in COVID-19. Sequencing was performed with immunoSEQ multiplex PCR; in TCRdb, only in-frame clones are kept and a portion is missing. The table has fewer than 400,000 clones, 80% to 90% seen once. Input material: PBMCs or T cells enriched from blood (not recorded which). Receptors were obtained from a man younger than 40 who had recovered from COVID-19.

The rearrangement joins TRBV5-1 to TRBJ2-7; 7 nucleotides align to TRBD1. The junction had 13 bases not matched to a gene; V was cut back by 2 bases and J by 5 bases. This CDR3 is 16 amino acids long. The V gene's germline CDR1 is SGHRS and CDR2 YFSETQ. CDR3 sequence: CASSFGPSTGSNEQYF. CDR3 in DNA: TGCGCCAGCAGCTTTGGGCCCTCGACAGGGTCAAACGAGCAGTACTTC.

The CDR3 DNA reads as TGCGCCAGCAGCCAAGCCGGGACAGGACCCTACGAGCAGTACTTC. Encoded protein: CASSQAGTGPYEQYF. J is TRBJ2-7 and V is TRBV4-3, with 8 bases fitting TRBD1. Germline V CDR1 and CDR2: LGHNA, YSLEER. This CDR3 comprises 15 residues. Trimming cost V 1 base and J 2 bases; bases outside gene matches: 4.

The chain couples TRBV4-3 to TRBJ2-3; weak D call: TRBD1 (6 bases). Germline V gene data show CDR1 as LGHNA and CDR2 as YSLEER. The CDR3 sequence is 18 residues long. With 0 bases removed from V and 4 bases from J, the gap between germline ends came to 20 bases. The CDR3, as DNA: TGCGCCAGCAGCCAAGAATCCATAGTGCGAGGGGGTCCAGATACGCAGTATTTT. It encodes CASSQESIVRGGPDTQYF.

This clone was seen a handful of times. The chain carries TRBV19 and TRBJ2-7, with D perhaps matching TRBD1 (5 bases). The CDR3 length is 15 residues. Germline V gene data show CDR1 as LNHDA and CDR2 as SQIVND (reference sequence). Trimming stripped 3 bases from V and 1 base from J, with 13 bases between. CDR3 DNA sequence: TGTGCCAGTAGTATCCCCGGGCAGGGTTCCTACGAGCAGTACTTC. Its translation: CASSIPGQGSYEQYF.

Worth noting for this clone: This CDR3 is also generated by other DNA sequences in the sample. The gene calls are TRBV6-5 and TRBJ1-2, with 9 bases aligning to TRBD1. The V segment lost 3 bases and the J segment 2 bases; nucleotides outside the gene matches: 1. The germline gives CDR1 MNHEY, CDR2 SVGAGI. This CDR3 has 14 residues. CDR3 DNA: TGTGCCAGCAGTTATGGGACAGGGAACTATGGCTACACCTTC. Translation: CASSYGTGNYGYTF.

This clone has a handful of counts. The chain is built from TRBV6-5 and TRBJ1-5; 8 positions match TRBD1. This CDR3 region has 14 residues. Germline values: CDR1 MNHEY, CDR2 SVGAGI. The ends lost 5 bases at V and 4 bases at J; junction bases unmatched: 4. The CDR3 is CASSPTGVNQPQHF. CDR3 nucleotide sequence: TGTGCCAGCAGTCCGACAGGGGTGAATCAGCCCCAGCATTTT.

For the CDR3, the DNA is TGTGCCATCAGTGTTTCCAGGGACTATGGCTACACCTTC. The encoded protein is CAISVSRDYGYTF. The chain has TRBV10-3 and TRBJ1-2, with D maybe TRBD1 (5 bases). The V gene lost 4 bases and the J gene lost 3 bases, with 9 bases spanning the gap. Germline values: CDR1 ENHRY, CDR2 SYGVKD. The CDR3 covers 13 residues.

The rearrangement joins TRBV2 to TRBJ2-2; 8 nucleotides agree with TRBD2. Germline loops: CDR1 SNHLY, CDR2 FYNNEI. Trimming at V came to 3 bases and at J to 1 base, leaving 4 bases not matched to a gene. CDR3 length: 16 residues. Here the CDR3 reads CASSDSAGGNTGELFF. The DNA for the CDR3 is TGTGCCAGCAGTGATTCGGCGGGGGGGAACACCGGGGAGCTGTTTTTT. The full variable domain, its missing parts supplied by reference TRBV2 and TRBJ2-2, is EPEVTQTPSHQVTQMGQEVILRCVPISNHLYFYWYRQILGQKVEFLVSFYNNEISEKSEIFDDQFSVERPDGSNFTLKIRSTKLEDSAMYFCASSDSAGGNTGELFFGEGSRLTVL.

This clone was found a few times. This rearrangement joins TRBV3-1 (or the pseudogene TRBV3-2) to TRBJ1-2; D is perhaps TRBD1 (5 bases). Germline V gene data show CDR1 as LGHDT and CDR2 as YNNKEL (reference sequence). Trimming removed 2 bases from V and 8 bases from J, with 15 bases in between. CDR3 size: 14 residues. CDR3 amino acids: CASSQTRGSQGYTF. Written as DNA, the CDR3 is TGTGCCAGCAGCCAAACCCGGGGGAGTCAGGGCTACACCTTC.

The CDR3 spells CASSPLTGVKGSGYTF. The DNA for the CDR3 is TGTGCCAGCAGCCCACTGACAGGGGTGAAGGGGAGCGGCTACACCTTC. V usage is TRBV7-6 and J usage is TRBJ1-2, with 8 positions matching TRBD1. The CDR3 is 16 residues long. The trim removed 5 bases at V and 8 bases at J, leaving 16 bases unmatched. CDR1 and CDR2 from the germline V gene are SGHVS and FNYEAQ.

The rearrangement links TRBV5-1 to TRBJ2-2, with D possibly matching TRBD1 (5 bases). Trimming removed 4 bases from V and 7 bases from J, with 17 bases in between. Germline assignment: CDR1 SGHRS and CDR2 YFSETQ. The CDR3 sequence is 15 residues long. Here the CDR3 reads CASSRSTDQGGELFF. CDR3 DNA sequence: TGCGCCAGCAGCCGGTCGACAGATCAGGGCGGGGAGCTGTTTTTT.

The chain has TRBV10-2 and TRBJ1-5; 7 positions agree with TRBD1. Germline V lookup: CDR1 WSHSY, CDR2 SAAADI. The CDR3 runs 14 residues. V dropped 8 bases and J dropped 6; count of bases not matched to a gene: 10. CDR3 DNA sequence: TGCGCCAGCTGGAATCGACAGGGCGGTCAGCCCCAGCATTTT. Its translation is CASWNRQGGQPQHF.

This chain connects TRBV9 to TRBJ1-3; maybe TRBD1 (6 bases). The V gene's germline CDR1 is SGDLS and CDR2 YYNGEE. This CDR3 has 15 residues. V was cut by 0 bases and J by 9 bases, with 16 bases left in between. For the CDR3, the DNA is TGTGCCAGCAGCGTAGCTGGTGGCGGGGGCGCCACCATATATTTT. Encoded protein: CASSVAGGGGATIYF.

The J gene is TRBJ1-5, the V gene TRBV19; tentative D call: TRBD1 (6 bases). This CDR3 contains 16 residues. V dropped 4 bases and J dropped 0 bases, with 13 bases sitting between them. Germline V gene sequence: CDR1 LNHDA, CDR2 SQIVND (reference sequence). Here the CDR3 reads CASSTQQGLSNQPQHF. The CDR3 coding sequence is TGTGCCAGTAGTACCCAACAGGGCCTTAGCAATCAGCCCCAGCATTTT. The entire variable domain, with the rest obtained from reference TRBV19 and TRBJ1-5, is as follows: DGGITQSPKYLFRKEGQNVTLSCEQNLNHDAMYWYRQDPGQGLRLIYYSQIVNDFQKGDIAEGYSVSREKKESFPLTVTSAQKNPTAFYLCASSTQQGLSNQPQHFGDGTRLSIL.

V and J are TRBV5-8 and TRBJ1-1, with 8 positions matching TRBD1. V shed 3 bases, J shed 2 bases, and the junction held 3 bases outside the gene matches. CDR1 SGHTS and CDR2 YDEGEE come from the germline V gene. There are 14 residues in the CDR3. The CDR3 bases are TGTGCCAGCAGCTACGGACAGGGTAACACTGAAGCTTTCTTT. Translating gives CASSYGQGNTEAFF.